This T cell receptor (beta chain) appears in the sequencing data of a study of CD8 T cells in seronegative destructive rheumatoid arthritis (dated by TCRdb to 2018 to 2020). Broadly, across the study: Most of the eight CND-RA patients were receiving biological drugs at sampling. The seropositive RA, seronegative RA and healthy control comparison cohorts were taken from a previously published TCRbeta dataset and were not newly sequenced. Peripheral CD8+ TCRbeta repertoires were compared between CCP-negative destructive rheumatoid arthritis (CND-RA) patients and newly diagnosed seropositive RA, seronegative RA and healthy controls. The paper's findings and limits, for the study overall: Across the 100,000 to 150,000 clonotypes tested, no public clonotype enrichment was retained after Benjamini-Hochberg correction. With age adjusted for, CD8+ TCRbeta repertoires in CND-RA patients appeared less diverse and more clonal than repertoires in other RA subtypes. Without diagnostic samples, TCR repertoire differences may partly reflect poor disease control over the years rather than being present at onset. CND-RA repertoires showed more CMV-reactive and fewer influenza A-reactive CD8+ TCRbeta sequences than controls and other RA subtypes. The small size of the CND-RA cohort was noted as a limitation of the study. A distinct set of enriched public clonotypes appeared to be present in CND-RA patients, and the authors interpreted this finding as support for a separate disease subset.

The CND-RA patients tested negative on the clinical CCP2 antibody test, and joint destruction in these patients kept progressing despite active therapy. Every CND-RA patient had failed conventional anti-rheumatic therapy and showed typical joint destruction in the wrists and ankles. CND-RA patients were sampled not at diagnosis but after long disease histories, which in several cases spanned decades. Around 45 millilitres of EDTA-anticoagulated peripheral blood were drawn from each patient. Ficoll-Paque PLUS density gradient separation was used to isolate peripheral blood mononuclear cells. AutoMACS magnetic bead positive selection was used to isolate CD8+ cells from fresh or cryopreserved PBMCs, and purity was verified by flow cytometry. Genomic DNA was extracted using Nucleospin Tissue or Tissue XS kits and then quantified on a Qubit 2.0 fluorometer. Comment on this clone: Which antigen it targets is not known. No qualities accompany the bases; no much larger clone lies one base away.

Trimming takes 2 bases from V and 3 bases from J, and the germline ends sit 17 bases apart. Including the terminal cysteine and phenylalanine, the CDR3 comprises 17 residues. Only CDR3 DNA is held: 51 bases, read in frame from base 1. Reading the germline V gene gives CDR1 SGDLS and CDR2 YYNGEE. Genomic DNA from CD8+ cells was used for TCRbeta sequencing according to the manufacturer's instructions. TCRbeta sequencing used the immunoSEQ assay and was run at a genomics technology centre in Finland. Per the original workflow: Clonotype tables generated by the immunoSEQ preprocessing pipeline were converted into VDJtools format, and non-productive clonotypes were filtered out. Any sample with fewer than 10,000 reads was excluded, the remaining samples were subsampled to 10,000 reads, and most of the eight CND-RA samples made it through. The VDJtools CalcDiversityStats function was applied to data subsampled to 10,000 reads to calculate Shannon-Wiener, Simpson and clonality indices. Non-singleton TCRbeta clonotypes were hard-matched, with no mismatches allowed, against VDJdb to infer antigen specificity. CDR3 sequences that differed by a single amino acid (Hamming distance 1) were grouped into clusters that potentially share antigen targets. Public clonotypes were tested for group enrichment with one-sided Fisher's exact tests after resampling groups to six samples, repeated ten times. TCRdb took this table from immuneACCESS and kept in-frame rearrangements with V and J called. Such tables lack part of the clones; where checked against another copy, unresolved V genes explain under half of the gap, and the rest is unexplained. V, J and clone size are taken as reported in that table, and D and trimming were inferred from the DNA itself. This sample holds 10,000 to 15,000 clones; about four fifths were observed only once. Jointly, the top ten make up under 35% of the sample.

The receptor was derived from a woman between 25 and 49 years old with seronegative destructive rheumatoid arthritis. In this chain, TRBV9 is recombined with TRBJ2-2, and perhaps TRBD2 as D gene, on 5 matching bases. The specimen sequenced was CD8+ T cells from blood. The DNA is TGTGCCAGCAGCGTTCTAGGCGAGGGATTCGACACCGGGGAGCTGTTTTTT. The resulting protein is CASSVLGEGFDTGELFF.